The next 16 T cell receptor beta chains were all read from a single sample in a study of blood T cell repertoires in COVID-19. Measured with immunoSEQ multiplex PCR; TCRdb has only the in-frame clones, and not every one. The sample lists about 400,000 clones; about 83% were seen once. The sample comprised PBMCs or T cells enriched from blood (not recorded which). The receptors derive from a woman aged 50 to 65 who had recovered from COVID-19.

This chain joins TRBV2 and TRBJ2-7, with 10 nucleotides matching TRBD1. Germline V gene lookup returns CDR1 SNHLY and CDR2 FYNNEI. The CDR3 length is 18 residues. The J segment lost 2 bases and the V segment lost 3 bases, leaving 13 bases of the junction unmatched. The CDR3 sequence: CASSDPGTGEFQAYEQYF. The DNA for the CDR3 is TGTGCCAGCAGTGATCCGGGGACAGGGGAGTTTCAGGCCTACGAGCAGTACTTC.

The V gene is TRBV5-1, the J gene TRBJ1-2, with 9 positions matching TRBD1. CDR3 length equals 16 residues. The junction had 14 bases not matched to a gene; V was cut back by 3 bases and J by 8 bases. In germline, CDR1 is SGHRS, CDR2 YFSETQ. The CDR3 nucleotides read TGCGCCAGCAGCTGGGACCCCATCGGGACAGGGTTAGGCTACACCTTC. Translation: CASSWDPIGTGLGYTF.

The chain recombines TRBV5-1 with TRBJ1-1, with TRBD1 matching 12 bases. Trimming removed 3 bases from V and 3 bases from J; junction bases left unmatched: 9. This CDR3 spans 17 amino acids. CDR1 SGHRS and CDR2 YFSETQ come from the germline V gene. The CDR3 is CASSSGTGGFEDTEAFF. Here the CDR3 DNA reads TGCGCCAGCAGCTCCGGGACAGGGGGCTTCGAGGACACTGAAGCTTTCTTT.

This clone has more than one count but fewer than ten. This chain joins TRBV4-1 and TRBJ1-2; 10 bases align to TRBD1. J was trimmed by 12 bases and V by 2 bases; bases with no gene match: 15. The length of the CDR3 is 16 residues. Germline lookup yields CDR1 MGHRA and CDR2 YSYEKL. CDR3 nucleotides: TGCGCCAGCAGCCAAATAGGATTGGGACAGGGGCAAGTACACACCTTC. Protein sequence: CASSQIGLGQGQVHTF.

The chain has TRBV15 and TRBJ2-1, with 8 bases that match TRBD1. The germline V gene encodes CDR1 LNHNV and CDR2 YYDKDF (reference sequence). V dropped 7 bases and J dropped 4; count of bases not matched to a gene: 9. The CDR3 loop spans 15 amino acids. CDR3 DNA sequence: TGTGCCACCAAAGAACAGGGGGGAAGTTACAATGAGCAGTTCTTC. Protein: CATKEQGGSYNEQFF.

The count of this clone is one. The genes are TRBV5-1 and TRBJ1-2; 7 positions agree with TRBD1. Germline CDR1 SGHRS, CDR2 YFSETQ. Losses at the gene ends were 4 bases for V and 0 bases for J; bases not matched to a gene: 6. This CDR3 region has 15 residues. CDR3 in amino acids: CASSATGEANYGYTF. The CDR3 DNA is TGCGCCAGCAGCGCCACAGGGGAAGCTAACTATGGCTACACCTTC.

DNA of the CDR3: TGTGCCAGCAGCCCGCCGGGACAGGGAGGCAACACCATATATTTT. It yields the protein CASSPPGQGGNTIYF. The V call is TRBV28, the J call TRBJ1-3; 9 positions agree with TRBD1. J lost 7 bases, V lost 6 bases, and 10 bases had no gene match. Germline loops: CDR1 MDHEN, CDR2 SYDVKM. The CDR3 totals 15 residues.

The genes are TRBV18 and TRBJ1-2, with D possibly matching TRBD1 (5 bases). Trimming took off 0 bases at V and 11 bases at J, with 13 bases between the two ends. Germline V lookup: CDR1 KGHSH, CDR2 LQKENI. This CDR3 is built from 13 residues. Written as DNA, the CDR3 is TGTGCCAGCTCACCACCTGCTCAGGAGGGGTACACCTTC. Protein sequence: CASSPPAQEGYTF.

The chain carries TRBV6-5 and TRBJ1-1; D not resolved. CDR3 size: 14 residues. Looked up from germline, CDR1 is MNHEY and CDR2 is SVGAGI. Trimming stripped 4 bases from V and 0 bases from J, with 9 bases between. Here the CDR3 reads CASSSPTVNTEAFF. For the CDR3, the DNA is TGTGCCAGCAGTTCACCTACAGTGAACACTGAAGCTTTCTTT.

This rearrangement joins TRBV11-2 to TRBJ1-2; maybe TRBD1 (5 bases). V was shortened by 2 bases and J by 7 bases, with 17 bases between the two germline ends. Germline CDR1 and CDR2: SGHAT and FQNNGV. The CDR3 runs 15 residues. CDR3 protein: CASSLYQDNWGGYTF. In nucleotides, the CDR3 is TGTGCCAGCAGCTTATACCAGGACAACTGGGGTGGCTACACCTTC.

The chain combines TRBV27 with TRBJ1-6; 11 bases are shared with TRBD1. The CDR3 consists of 16 residues. Germline-derived CDR1 and CDR2 are MNHEY and SMNVEV (reference sequence). The ends lost 4 bases at V and 9 bases at J; junction bases unmatched: 8. CDR3 region: CASSSPGTGGFSPLHF. The CDR3 DNA is TGTGCCAGCAGTTCCCCCGGGACAGGGGGTTTTTCACCCCTCCACTTT.

The V gene is TRBV7-2, the J gene TRBJ2-1, with D unresolved. Trimming removed 2 bases from V and 4 bases from J, with 12 bases in between. Germline V CDR1 and CDR2: SGHTA, FQGNSA. This CDR3 region has 15 residues. For the CDR3, the DNA is TGTGCCAGCAGCTTAACTACAAACTCTTACAATGAGCAGTTCTTC. This encodes CASSLTTNSYNEQFF.

The chain combines TRBV18 with TRBJ1-4, with D unresolved. This CDR3 comprises 13 residues. Between the trimmed V and J ends, which lost 3 bases and 6 bases, there was a span of 8 bases. Germline CDR1 KGHSH, CDR2 LQKENI. The CDR3 sequence: CASSPSYDEKLFF. The CDR3 coding sequence is TGTGCCAGCTCACCCTCCTATGATGAAAAACTGTTTTTT.

V is TRBV11-2 and J is TRBJ2-1; 13 bases are a match to TRBD2. Germline V gene sequence: CDR1 SGHAT, CDR2 FQNNGV. CDR3 length equals 14 residues. V lost 5 bases to trimming and J lost 9 bases; unmatched junction nucleotides: 4. In DNA, the CDR3 is TGTGCCAGCAGCGGACTAGCGGGGGCCACTGAGCAGTTCTTC. Its translation is CASSGLAGATEQFF.

This clone has a single count. The chain is built from TRBV9 and TRBJ2-1, with 7 positions matching TRBD2. Germline assignment: CDR1 SGDLS and CDR2 YYNGEE. The CDR3 runs 13 residues. The V and J ends lost 4 bases and 9 bases, in that order; junction bases with no gene match: 7. For the CDR3, the DNA is TGTGCCAGCAGCCCGGGGGGTCGGAGTGAGCAGTTCTTC. It encodes CASSPGGRSEQFF.

The chain joins TRBV3-1 (or the pseudogene TRBV3-2) to TRBJ2-3; possible D gene TRBD1, 6 bases. CDR1 and CDR2 (germline): LGHDT, YNNKEL (reference sequence). The CDR3 loop spans 16 amino acids. The germline V and J ends were trimmed by 1 base and 5 bases, with 16 bases remaining between them. The CDR3 DNA is TGTGCCAGCAGCCAAGGATCGACAGGTTGGGAAGATACGCAGTATTTT. Translating gives CASSQGSTGWEDTQYF.